Each of the 15 T cell receptor beta chains below was sequenced from the same sample in a study of CXCR3-negative and CXCR3-positive naive CD8 T cells. The study made its TRB cDNA libraries by 5' RACE, adding UMI labels. TCRdb re-analyzed the 5' RACE reads; it lists each CDR3 protein once, without DNA. The sample data list about 63,000 distinct CDR3 sequences. Study results and limitations: In CXCR3-positive naive cells, the TRB CDR3s were more hydrophobic than in CXCR3-negative naive cells.

These receptors are not linked to any known antigen. The specimen sequenced was naive CXCR3+ CD8+ T cells from blood. Noted subset: CD45RO-CCR7+CD27+CD95- naive CD8+ T cells expressing CXCR3 (TNR3+). All receptors derive from a human donor in good health. Some clones in this sample may be carry-over from other donors' samples.

Frequency places this clonotype as medium-sized. The chain has TRBV20-1 and TRBJ1-1; TCRdb returns TRBD1, unconfirmable since there is no DNA. The CDR3 totals 13 residues. CDR1 and CDR2 from the germline V gene are DFQATT and SNEGSKA (reference sequence). The CDR3 sequence: CSLKRVADTEAFF.

The rearrangement links TRBV20-1 to TRBJ1-3. The CDR3 sequence is 14 residues long. Germline CDR1 reads DFQATT; CDR2 reads SNEGSKA (reference sequence). CDR3 loop: CSAPRRAGGNTIYF.

The rearrangement links TRBV6-2 or TRBV6-3 to TRBJ2-7; TCRdb's D call, TRBD1, is unchecked because there is no DNA. The CDR3 covers 13 residues. The germline CDR1 and CDR2 sequences are MNHEY and SVGEGT. CDR3 region: CASTGDRSYEQYF.

This sequence joins TRBV20-1 and TRBJ2-1; TCRdb indicates TRBD1, and absent DNA this call remains unverified. The length of the CDR3 is 18 residues. Germline loops: CDR1 DFQATT, CDR2 SNEGSKA (reference sequence). CDR3 sequence reads: CSARGAIWTEVAYNEQFF.

CDR3 residues: CASRVGTPNTGELFF. The rearrangement uses TRBV6-8 and TRBJ2-2; TCRdb's assignment of TRBD1 cannot be checked, as there is no DNA. CDR3 size: 15 residues. CDR1 is MNHGY and CDR2 is SAAAGT in the germline V gene.

V gene TRBV20-1 combines with J gene TRBJ2-1; lacking DNA, the TRBD1 call made by TCRdb goes unchecked. CDR1 is DFQATT, CDR2 SNEGSKA, per germline (reference sequence). The CDR3 runs to 15 residues. CDR3: CSARGQAETYNEQFF.

V is TRBV29-1 and J is TRBJ2-1; no DNA is available, so the TRBD1 call from TCRdb remains unchecked. The CDR3 has 14 amino acids. Germline CDR1 and CDR2: SQVTM and ANQGSEA. This CDR3 is CSVEMGGAYNEQFF.

Here the CDR3 reads CASSYSVTSGGVSYNEQFF. This rearrangement joins TRBV6-2 or TRBV6-3 to TRBJ2-1; TCRdb lists TRBD2, though no DNA is available to test this call. Germline CDR1 and CDR2: MNHEY and SVGEGT. The CDR3 extends over 19 amino acids.

By frequency, this clonotype is medium-sized. The chain joins TRBV4-3 to TRBJ1-2; the TCRdb D gene call, TRBD1, has no DNA to confirm it. The CDR3 runs to 14 residues. Germline CDR1 is LGHNA and CDR2 is YSLEER. CDR3 region: CASGTAGGSGGYTF.

The chain joins TRBV29-1 to TRBJ2-7; TCRdb returns TRBD2, unconfirmable since there is no DNA. The CDR3 extends over 14 amino acids. Germline V gene data show CDR1 as SQVTM and CDR2 as ANQGSEA. Here the CDR3 reads CSVEDQSGGAWQYF.

V and J are TRBV28 and TRBJ2-1; TCRdb reports TRBD2, a call that lacks DNA to check it against. Germline CDR1 reads MDHEN; CDR2 reads SYDVKM. The CDR3 extends over 14 amino acids. This CDR3 is CASSLTAGGNEQFF.

J is TRBJ2-7 and V is TRBV6-5. Per germline, CDR1 MNHEY and CDR2 SVGAGI. The CDR3 length is 13 residues. The CDR3 here is CASSYSGQREQYF.

V usage is TRBV24-1 and J usage is TRBJ2-1; TCRdb selects TRBD1, and the lack of DNA leaves this call unchecked. CDR3 size: 14 residues. The germline CDR1 and CDR2 sequences are KGHDR and SFDVKD. CDR3 region: CATSARDSYNEQFF.

The chain links TRBV28 to TRBJ1-3; TCRdb's D gene call, TRBD1, goes unchecked for lack of DNA. The CDR3 contains 18 residues. Per germline, CDR1 MDHEN and CDR2 SYDVKM. CDR3 in amino acids: CASTPLDRGKHSGNTIYF.

This chain uses TRBV6-6 with TRBJ2-3; TCRdb's D call of TRBD2 is untestable without DNA. The CDR3 totals 14 residues. Per germline, CDR1 MNHNY and CDR2 SVGAGI (reference sequence). This chain's CDR3 is CASSYSGPTDTQYF.